This is a list of T cell receptor beta chains from one sample in a study of tumor and adjacent non-tumor tissue in lung cancer. TCRdb called the multiplex PCR reads again in MiXCR, with one record for every CDR3 protein. The sample lists approximately 90,000 distinct CDR3 sequences, more than 65% occurring once. The sequencing input was distant non-tumor lung tissue. The receptors originated from a woman aged 50 to 65 with non-small cell lung cancer. The CDR3 runs from the conserved cysteine through the conserved F or W. The D gene is left open where the match is weak. Clone size, where shown, is once, few, many, or a class for clones that have expanded.

abundance: once; j_gene: TRBJ2-2; v_gene: TRBV10-2; d_gene: .; CDR3aa: CASGPLWELFF; CDR3nt: TGCGCCAGCGGCCCCTTGTGGGAGCTGTTTTTT
abundance: .; j_gene: TRBJ2-1; v_gene: TRBV6-5; d_gene: TRBD2; CDR3aa: CASSYVSGRELYNEQIF; CDR3nt: TGTGCCAGCAGTTACGTGAGCGGGAGGGAGCTATACAATGAGCAGATCTTC
abundance: many; j_gene: TRBJ2-2; v_gene: TRBV28; d_gene: TRBD1; CDR3aa: CASSFWDRGTGELFF; CDR3nt: TGTGCCAGCAGTTTTTGGGACAGGGGCACCGGGGAGCTGTTTTTT
abundance: many; j_gene: TRBJ2-5; v_gene: TRBV19; d_gene: .; CDR3aa: CASTRIWVPQYF; CDR3nt: TGTGCCAGTACGCGTATCTGGGTCCCCCAGTACTTC
abundance: .; j_gene: TRBJ2-3; v_gene: TRBV4-1; d_gene: TRBD2; CDR3aa: CASDQGLAVDTQYF; CDR3nt: TGCGCCAGCGACCAAGGACTAGCGGTAGATACGCAGTATTTT
abundance: .; j_gene: TRBJ2-7; v_gene: TRBV6-5; d_gene: .; CDR3aa: CVSSLYDISYEQYF; CDR3nt: TGTGTCAGCAGTCTATATGACATCTCCTACGAGCAGTACTTC
abundance: .; j_gene: TRBJ2-1; v_gene: TRBV11-2; d_gene: .; CDR3aa: CASSRGLSSYDEQFF; CDR3nt: TGTGCCAGCAGCCGAGGACTCAGCTCCTACGATGAGCAATTCTTC
abundance: .; j_gene: TRBJ1-1; v_gene: TRBV11-2; d_gene: .; CDR3aa: CPSSLECGSKAFF; CDR3nt: TGTCCCAGCAGCTTAGAATGCGGCAGTAAAGCTTTCTTT
abundance: .; j_gene: TRBJ1-1; v_gene: TRBV14; d_gene: .; CDR3aa: CVSNFRARANTEAFF; CDR3nt: TGTGTCAGTAATTTCCGGGCCAGGGCGAACACTGAAGCCTTCTTT
abundance: .; j_gene: TRBJ2-7; v_gene: TRBV11-2; d_gene: TRBD2; CDR3aa: CASSPWTSGRALWEQSF; CDR3nt: TGTGCCAGCAGCCCCTGGACTAGCGGGAGGGCATTGTGGGAGCAGAGCTTC
abundance: once; j_gene: TRBJ2-5; v_gene: TRBV5-1; d_gene: .; CDR3aa: CASGRRIQETQCF; CDR3nt: TGCGCCAGCGGGCGGCGAATCCAAGAGACCCAGTGCTTC
abundance: .; j_gene: TRBJ2-3; v_gene: TRBV4-1; d_gene: .; CDR3aa: CANSRGGMGGTDTRYF; CDR3nt: TGCGCCAACAGCCGCGGAGGGATGGGGGGCACAGATACGCGGTATTTT
abundance: .; j_gene: TRBJ2-3; v_gene: TRBV6-5; d_gene: .; CDR3aa: CASKVNPRDSSTDMRYF; CDR3nt: TGTGCCAGCAAGGTTAACCCCCGGGACTCAAGCACAGATATGCGGTATTTT
abundance: .; j_gene: TRBJ2-3; v_gene: TRBV6-5; d_gene: TRBD2; CDR3aa: CASRYSREGTQCF; CDR3nt: TGTGCCAGCAGATACTCGCGGGAGGGTACGCAGTGTTTT
abundance: .; j_gene: TRBJ2-3; v_gene: TRBV10-1; d_gene: .; CDR3aa: CSSSETIGSIDTQYF; CDR3nt: TGCTCCAGCAGTGAGACAATCGGAAGCATAGATACGCAGTATTTT
abundance: many; j_gene: TRBJ2-3; v_gene: TRBV20-1; d_gene: .; CDR3aa: CSAGGMGGVADTQYF; CDR3nt: TGCAGTGCAGGGGGCATGGGCGGGGTTGCAGATACGCAGTATTTT
abundance: .; j_gene: TRBJ2-5; v_gene: TRBV6-6; d_gene: .; CDR3aa: CASSSPDPVGEAQYF; CDR3nt: TGTGCCAGCAGTTCCCCGGACCCAGTTGGGGAGGCCCAGTACTTC
abundance: .; j_gene: TRBJ2-2; v_gene: TRBV6-5; d_gene: .; CDR3aa: CASGVSETAGELFF; CDR3nt: TGTGCCAGCGGGGTTAGTGAGACAGCCGGGGAGCTGTTTTTT
abundance: .; j_gene: TRBJ1-4; v_gene: TRBV12-3/TRBV12-4; d_gene: .; CDR3aa: CASIATKDGGEILFF; CDR3nt: TGTGCCAGCATTGCTACTAAGGACGGGGGCGAAATACTGTTTTTT
abundance: many; j_gene: TRBJ2-3; v_gene: TRBV6-5; d_gene: .; CDR3aa: CASSLEGRPTDTQYF; CDR3nt: TGTGCCAGCAGTTTGGAGGGGAGGCCCACAGATACGCAGTATTTT
abundance: .; j_gene: TRBJ2-2; v_gene: TRBV7-8; d_gene: .; CDR3aa: CASGLGWRELFF; CDR3nt: TGTGCCAGCGGCTTAGGGTGGCGGGAGCTGTTTTTT
abundance: .; j_gene: TRBJ1-5; v_gene: TRBV28; d_gene: TRBD1; CDR3aa: CTSSLAQGEVQPQHF; CDR3nt: TGTACCAGCAGTTTAGCACAGGGGGAGGTTCAGCCCCAGCATTTT